These 16 T cell receptor beta chains were sequenced from one sample in a study of blood T cell repertoires in COVID-19 (TCRdb year 2020). The library was made by the immunoSEQ multiplex PCR assay. TCRdb re-hosts the immuneACCESS table, in-frame sequences only. Its copies lack some clones; in the studies checked, an unresolved V gene accounts for under half of them, and the cause for the rest is not known. The sample has some 210,000 clones on record, about 94% of them singletons. Together, the top ten hold about 0.8% of the sample. The sequenced material came from peripheral blood. The receptors shown here come from a man aged 55 to 70 with COVID-19, enrolled during active disease.

The chain employs TRBV15 and TRBJ1-5; 12 bases map to TRBD1. Per the germline V gene, CDR1 is LNHNV and CDR2 is YYDKDF (reference sequence). The V gene end was trimmed by 1 base and the J gene end by 10 bases; junction bases not matched to a gene: 5. The CDR3 is 15 amino acids. In DNA, the CDR3 is TGTGCCACCAGCAGAGGGGACAGGGGGCGGGAACCCCAGCATTTT. Its translation: CATSRGDRGREPQHF.

This chain uses TRBV19 with TRBJ1-2; 8 nucleotides line up with TRBD1. CDR1 LNHDA and CDR2 SQIVND come from the germline V gene (reference sequence). V shed 4 bases and J 5 bases; nucleotides not matched to a gene: 3. This CDR3 has 13 residues. The CDR3 region has the DNA TGTGCCAGTAGTAAGACAGGGGAGTATGGCTACACCTTC. Protein product: CASSKTGEYGYTF. Based on the CDR3 plus reference TRBV19 and TRBJ1-2, the full variable domain is DGGITQSPKYLFRKEGQNVTLSCEQNLNHDAMYWYRQDPGQGLRLIYYSQIVNDFQKGDIAEGYSVSREKKESFPLTVTSAQKNPTAFYLCASSKTGEYGYTFGSGTRLTVV.

CDR3 amino acids: CASKANRSGGEKLFF. The DNA of the CDR3 is TGTGCCAGCAAGGCAAACCGGTCGGGGGGCGAAAAACTGTTTTTT. The chain joins TRBV7-9 to TRBJ1-4; TRBD1 is a possible D gene (6 bases). Trimming cost V 7 bases and J 8 bases, with 20 bases left between them. The CDR3 is 15 amino acids. Germline values: CDR1 SEHNR, CDR2 FQNEAQ (reference sequence). The whole variable domain, remainder taken from reference TRBV7-9 and TRBJ1-4, is DTGVSQNPRHKITKRGQNVTFRCDPISEHNRLYWYRQTLGQGPEFLTYFQNEAQLEKSRLLSDRFSAERPKGSFSTLEIQRTEQGDSAMYLCASKANRSGGEKLFFGSGTQLSVL.

The chain has TRBV14 and TRBJ2-3; 8 bases are a match to TRBD2. Unmatched junction bases numbered 6, after V lost 1 base and J lost 0 bases. The CDR3 extends over 17 amino acids. CDR1 SGHDN and CDR2 FVKESK come from the germline V gene. CDR3 region: CASSQVPSGPSTDTQYF. As DNA, the CDR3 is TGTGCCAGCAGCCAAGTACCTAGCGGGCCTAGCACAGATACGCAGTATTTT. Combining the CDR3 with reference TRBV14 and TRBJ2-3 gives the whole variable domain EAGVTQFPSHSVIEKGQTVTLRCDPISGHDNLYWYRRVMGKEIKFLLHFVKESKQDESGMPNNRFLAERTGGTYSTLKVQPAELEDSGVYFCASSQVPSGPSTDTQYFGPGTRLTVL.

This clone was seen a few times. The rearrangement uses TRBV28 and TRBJ1-2; the D is unclear. Trimming shortened V by 5 bases and J by 5 bases, and 9 bases separated the two germline ends. This CDR3 has 12 amino acids. Germline V gene data show CDR1 as MDHEN and CDR2 as SYDVKM. The CDR3 DNA sequence: TGTGCCAGCAGTCTTTCTATATATGGCTACACCTTC. Protein product: CASSLSIYGYTF.

The V call is TRBV2, the J call TRBJ1-5, with a possible D match to TRBD1 (5 bases). V was trimmed by 8 bases and J by 1 base, leaving 15 bases between them. Germline lookup yields CDR1 SNHLY and CDR2 FYNNEI. The CDR3 length is 15 residues. For the CDR3, the DNA is TGTGCCAGCCTTATGGGGCTCGGGAGCAATCAGCCCCAGCATTTT. Protein: CASLMGLGSNQPQHF. Complete variable domain (other parts from reference TRBV2 and TRBJ1-5): EPEVTQTPSHQVTQMGQEVILRCVPISNHLYFYWYRQILGQKVEFLVSFYNNEISEKSEIFDDQFSVERPDGSNFTLKIRSTKLEDSAMYFCASLMGLGSNQPQHFGDGTRLSIL.

V and J are TRBV10-3 and TRBJ2-2; TRBD2 matches at 10 bases. This CDR3 contains 14 residues. Germline V gene data show CDR1 as ENHRY and CDR2 as SYGVKD. Trimming cost V 8 bases and J 4 bases; bases outside gene matches: 4. The CDR3 loop reads CAISSGRATGELFF. Here the CDR3 DNA reads TGTGCCATCTCGAGCGGGAGGGCCACCGGGGAGCTGTTTTTT.

The gene calls are TRBV4-3 and TRBJ2-7, with TRBD1 matching over 8 bases. The CDR3 runs to 16 residues. V was pared by 0 bases and J by 2 bases, with 6 bases of the junction left unmatched. The V gene's germline CDR1 is LGHNA and CDR2 YSLEER. The CDR3 nucleotides read TGCGCCAGCAGCCAAGATGGCGGGACAGGAACCTACGAGCAGTACTTC. Its protein product is CASSQDGGTGTYEQYF.

The J gene is TRBJ1-5, the V gene TRBV7-8; D ambiguous. The CDR3 covers 13 residues. Trimming took off 5 bases at V and 3 bases at J, with 8 bases between the two ends. CDR1 and CDR2 (germline): SGHVS, FQNEAQ. This CDR3 is CASSPSLNQPQHF. CDR3 nucleotide sequence: TGTGCCAGCAGCCCCTCCCTCAATCAGCCCCAGCATTTT.

The chain recombines TRBV2 with TRBJ1-2; TRBD1 might be the D (6 bases). Germline CDR1 SNHLY, CDR2 FYNNEI. V was clipped by 6 bases and J by 0 bases, with 8 bases between them. The CDR3 covers 13 residues. The CDR3 DNA sequence: TGTGCCAGCAGAGGACAGACTAACTATGGCTACACCTTC. This translates into CASRGQTNYGYTF. The full variable domain, completed using reference TRBV2 and TRBJ1-2, is EPEVTQTPSHQVTQMGQEVILRCVPISNHLYFYWYRQILGQKVEFLVSFYNNEISEKSEIFDDQFSVERPDGSNFTLKIRSTKLEDSAMYFCASRGQTNYGYTFGSGTRLTVV.

This sequence joins TRBV11-1 and TRBJ2-1, with a tentative D call TRBD1 (6 bases). From germline, CDR1 is SGHAT and CDR2 FQDESV (reference sequence). This CDR3 region has 12 residues. Trimming took off 5 bases at V and 9 bases at J, with 11 bases between the two ends. The CDR3 region is CASSLQGPEQFF. The CDR3 DNA sequence: TGTGCCAGCAGCCTACAGGGCCCTGAGCAGTTCTTC.

The CDR3 region has the DNA TGTGCCAGCACCCAGGGGTACGAGCAGTACTTC. It encodes CASTQGYEQYF. V gene TRBV6-5 combines with J gene TRBJ2-7; D is perhaps TRBD1 (6 bases). This CDR3 is built from 11 residues. CDR1 and CDR2 from the germline V gene are MNHEY and SVGAGI. V lost 7 bases and J lost 4, with 8 bases in between.

This chain joins TRBV7-9 and TRBJ2-3; TRBD2 agrees at 14 bases. Germline-derived CDR1 and CDR2 are SEHNR and FQNEAQ (reference sequence). The CDR3 totals 15 residues. J lost 4 bases, V lost 5 bases, and 2 bases had no gene match. Written as DNA, the CDR3 is TGTGCCAGCAGCCGACTAGCGGGGGGGGCAGATACGCAGTATTTT. It encodes CASSRLAGGADTQYF.

The genes are TRBV7-9 and TRBJ1-5, with D unresolved. The V and J ends lost 5 bases and 6 bases respectively, with 8 bases between them. CDR1 and CDR2 (germline): SEHNR, FQNEAQ (reference sequence). This CDR3 spans 12 amino acids. The CDR3: CASSLGPQPQHF. The CDR3 DNA follows: TGTGCCAGCAGCCTGGGCCCTCAGCCCCAGCATTTT.

The chain links TRBV7-9 to TRBJ2-7; D might be TRBD2 (6 bases). Trimming removed 5 bases from V and 3 bases from J, with 26 bases in between. Germline values: CDR1 SEHNR, CDR2 FQNEAQ (reference sequence). The CDR3 is 18 amino acids. The CDR3 sequence: CASSRWGNGGTKGYEQYF. DNA of the CDR3: TGTGCCAGCAGCCGATGGGGGAATGGGGGGACCAAAGGCTACGAGCAGTACTTC.

This chain joins TRBV12-3 or TRBV12-4 and TRBJ1-2; a weak D match, TRBD1 (6 bases). V was trimmed by 6 bases and J by 6 bases, leaving 8 bases between them. The CDR3 length is 11 residues. The CDR3 bases are TGTGCCAGCAGGAGACAGGATGGCTACACCTTC. Protein product: CASRRQDGYTF.